These 30 T cell receptor delta chains share one sample of origin, sequenced in a study of γδ T cells in repeated Plasmodium falciparum infection. Vgamma9/Vdelta2+ and Vdelta2-negative gammadelta T cells were flow-sorted from PBMC for bulk sequencing. TCRdb re-identified clones in the multiplex PCR reads via CATT. The repertoire includes roughly 93,000 delta-chain clones, less than 1% of them detected once, and 9.5% to 10% sits in the top ten. The sample was gamma-delta T cells from blood. The receptors originated from a pool of human donors (malaria-infected and uninfected, not separated).

In this sample, this clone turned up a few times. The protein given by TCRdb reflects a much larger clone and differs at residue 3 from this DNA's translation, likely from a read error; the protein shown is the DNA's translation. The chain uses TRDV1 and TRDJ1; a weak D match, TRDD2 (8 bases). TCRdb lists no J gene, so it was determined here by aligning the DNA to germline. This CDR3 has 22 residues. Germline CDR1 is TSWWSYY and CDR2 is QGS. The DNA for the CDR3 is TGTGCTCCTGGGGAACCCGACGCTTCCTACAAAACTGGGGACTCTCGGGGCGATAAACTCATCTTT. It yields the protein CAPGEPDASYKTGDSRGDKLIF.

The table lists this clone with a few counts. With only one base between it and a far larger clone, this is likely a read error. The same CDR3 can be traced to other DNA sequences in this sample. No call exists for the J gene, whereas the V gene is TRDV2; the tabulated D call, TRDD3, remains unverified against the DNA. CDR1 and CDR2 (germline): GEAIGNYY, EKD. CDR3 length: 16 residues. CDR3 coding DNA: TGTGCCTGTGACTCCGTACTGGGGGGAGGAACCGATAAACTAATCTTT. Translation: CACDSVLGGGTDKLIF.

This clone has a handful of counts. The TCRdb protein comes from a much larger clone and disagrees with this DNA's translation at residue 4, likely due to a read error; the protein given here is derived from the DNA. The chain is built from TRDV2 and TRDJ1; 12 nucleotides match TRDD3. No J gene is reported in TCRdb; it was inferred here by comparing the DNA with germline. V lost 5 bases, J lost 0 bases, and 24 bases stayed unmatched. Germline assignment: CDR1 GEAIGNYY and CDR2 EKD. The CDR3 contains 22 residues. The DNA for the CDR3 is TGTGCCTGTGGCACAAAGCGGATGCTACTGGGGGATACAGGCCCCTACACCGATAAACTCATCTTT. Translated: CACGTKRMLLGDTGPYTDKLIF.

This clone has only a few counts. The protein TCRdb gives is from a much larger clone and does not agree with this DNA's translation at residue 16, likely a read error; the protein shown here comes from the DNA. The gene calls are TRDV1 and TRDJ1; 11 bases map to TRDD3. Per germline, CDR1 TSWWSYY and CDR2 QGS. This CDR3 is built from 18 residues. CDR3 sequence: CALGKPYWGIAGTDKPIF. The CDR3, as DNA: TGTGCTCTTGGGAAACCGTACTGGGGGATAGCGGGCACCGATAAACCCATCTTT.

As to this clone: The TCRdb protein comes from a much larger clone and disagrees with this DNA's translation at residue 16, likely due to a read error; the protein given here is derived from the DNA. The V gene is TRDV2, the J gene TRDJ3; TRDD3 aligns across 10 bases. As TCRdb names no J gene, one was assigned here on the basis of a DNA match to germline. The germline gives CDR1 GEAIGNYY, CDR2 EKD. The CDR3 covers 19 residues. The CDR3 DNA sequence: TGTGCCTGTGACACCGGGGGATACGATGTCTCCTGGGACACCCGAAAGATGTTTTTC. It translates to CACDTGGYDVSWDTRKMFF.

This clone was recorded at least ten times. V is TRDV1 and J is TRDJ1; 11 nucleotides match TRDD3. This CDR3 has 23 amino acids. From germline, CDR1 is TSWWSYY and CDR2 QGS. V was pared by 0 bases and J by 9 bases, with 30 bases of the junction left unmatched. The CDR3: CALGELETKAEVAFLGDTKELIF. The DNA of the CDR3 is TGTGCTCTTGGGGAACTAGAGACGAAAGCCGAGGTCGCGTTTCTGGGGGATACAAAGGAACTCATCTTT.

Only a few counts were recorded for this clone. The translation of this DNA and the TCRdb protein of a much larger clone differ at residue 15, probably owing to a read error; the protein shown here is translated from the DNA. This chain uses TRDV2 with TRDJ1; 12 positions agree with TRDD3. Here the J gene came from matching the DNA to germline, since TCRdb omits it. CDR3 length equals 18 residues. CDR1 and CDR2 (germline): GEAIGNYY, EKD. This CDR3 reads CACDTGLGDTLSADRLIF. As DNA, the CDR3 is TGTGCCTGTGACACCGGTCTGGGGGATACGCTTTCAGCCGATAGACTCATCTTT.

A note on this clone: TCRdb records a much larger clone's protein for this DNA, with a difference at residue 13 that likely arises from a read error; the protein given is the translation of the DNA. This chain joins TRDV2 and TRDJ1; 13 bases are a match to TRDD3. Since TCRdb gives no J gene, matching the DNA to germline was used here to assign it. From germline, CDR1 is GEAIGNYY and CDR2 EKD. The ends lost 1 base at V and 9 bases at J; junction bases unmatched: 16. The CDR3 consists of 18 residues. CDR3 bases: TGTGCCTGTGACACTGCCCAACTGGGGGATACGCTGTTCAGACAACTCATCTTT. The encoded protein is CACDTAQLGDTLFRQLIF.

As to this clone: It is likely a read error: a sequence one base away is far more abundant. This CDR3 is also generated by other DNA sequences in the sample. The rearrangement joins TRDV1 to TRDJ3; D possibly corresponds to TRDD2 (5 bases). CDR3 length: 21 amino acids. CDR1 is TSWWSYY, CDR2 QGS, per germline. The V and J ends lost 1 base and 1 base respectively, with 20 bases between them. For the CDR3, the DNA is TGTGCTCTTGGGGAACAAAACCACTTTCCTGAGGAGTCCTGGGACACCCGACAGATGTTTTTC. The encoded protein is CALGEQNHFPEESWDTRQMFF.

This clone came up a few times. TCRdb has a much larger clone's protein, which differs at residue 15 from the translation of this DNA, likely because of a read error; what is shown is the protein translated from the DNA. This sequence joins TRDV2 and TRDJ1, with 10 nucleotides matching TRDD3. The CDR3 consists of 18 residues. From germline, CDR1 is GEAIGNYY and CDR2 EKD. This CDR3 reads CACDPVLGDPGRTDNLIF. CDR3 DNA sequence: TGTGCCTGTGACCCCGTACTGGGGGATCCGGGGAGAACCGATAATCTCATCTTT.

This clone was counted a few times. A far larger clone is only one base removed, so a read error is likely. Other DNA sequences from this sample encode an identical CDR3 as well. The chain carries TRDV1 and TRDJ1, with 9 positions matching TRDD3. Germline trimming cut 4 bases from V and 3 bases from J; bases unmatched to any gene: 27. Germline V lookup: CDR1 TSWWSYY, CDR2 QGS. The CDR3 extends over 22 amino acids. CDR3 bases: TGTGCTCTTGGGGTCTTCAATAATATTCTAAACTGGGGGACTCCATCAGCCGATAAACTCATCTTT. This encodes CALGVFNNILNWGTPSADKLIF.

This clone was counted between two and nine times. A far larger clone lies a single base away; this is likely a read error. Other DNA sequences in this sample translate to the same CDR3. This chain uses TRDV2 with TRDJ1; a possible D gene is TRDD3 (6 bases). Trimming pared 3 bases from V and 5 bases from J, leaving 18 bases between. CDR3 length equals 15 residues. CDR1 is GEAIGNYY, CDR2 EKD, per germline. The CDR3 loop is CACDPVLGDGDKLIF. The CDR3 DNA reads as TGTGCCTGTGACCCAGTACTAGGGGATGGAGATAAACTCATCTTT.

This clone was found a few times. The protein in TCRdb stems from a much larger clone and differs at residue 10 from this DNA's translation, likely a read error; here the protein is translated from the DNA. The V gene is TRDV1, the J gene TRDJ1, with D tentatively TRDD3 (7 bases). TCRdb offers no J gene call, so here the DNA was matched to germline to obtain one. The germline V gene has CDR1 TSWWSYY and CDR2 QGS. The CDR3 spans 18 residues. Trimming took 4 bases from V and 0 from J, leaving 21 bases between them. In nucleotides, the CDR3 is TGTGCTCTTGGGGGGTTCCTAAGGGGGATGAAGTACACCGATAAACTCATCTTT. Translating gives CALGGFLRGMKYTDKLIF.

This clone showed up many times. The DNA is omitted, as the CDR3 cannot be located on it reliably, and the CDR3 follows TCRdb's listing. The V call is TRAV29/DV5, the J call TRDJ2; the D call TRDD3 from the table was never checked on the DNA. A total of 26 residues make up the CDR3, ends included. Germline V CDR1 and CDR2: NSMFDY, ISSIKDK. The CDR3 spells CSVLLCSKRSLAPWVNFNYWGEQLFF.

For this clone: This likely reflects a read error, since a far larger clone is one base away. Other DNA sequences in this specimen translate into the identical CDR3. The chain has TRDV2 and TRDJ1, with TRDD3 as a possible D gene (6 bases). The J gene was missing in TCRdb and was found by matching the end of the DNA to germline. Deletions cut 0 bases from V and 1 base from J, with 23 bases between. The length of the CDR3 is 19 residues. CDR1 GEAIGNYY and CDR2 EKD come from the germline V gene. The CDR3 sequence: CACDTGGPAEGRITDKLIF. The CDR3, as DNA: TGTGCCTGTGACACCGGGGGACCCGCCGAGGGACGGATCACCGATAAACTCATCTTT.

This clone has just a few counts. TCRdb attributes to this sequence the protein of a much larger clone, which differs from the DNA translation at residue 11; a read error is likely, and the protein displayed is translated from the DNA. This rearrangement joins TRDV1 to TRDJ1; 9 bases line up with TRDD3. Per the germline V gene, CDR1 is TSWWSYY and CDR2 is QGS. The junction had 32 bases not matched to a gene; V was cut back by 5 bases and J by 10 bases. This CDR3 is 21 amino acids long. The CDR3: CALGLPFLPASLGDRNRGLIF. The CDR3, as DNA: TGTGCTCTTGGGCTCCCGTTCCTACCGGCAAGTCTGGGGGATCGCAATCGGGGACTCATCTTT.

This clone occurred a few times. TCRdb's listed protein matches a much larger clone and diverges from this DNA's translation at residue 4, likely through a read error; the protein shown comes from the DNA. This sequence joins TRDV2 and TRDJ1; a possible D gene is TRDD2 (9 bases). The J gene, not given by TCRdb, was assigned here from a germline match of the nucleotide sequence. Germline loops: CDR1 GEAIGNYY, CDR2 EKD. Between the trimmed V and J ends, which lost 5 bases and 0 bases, there was a span of 30 bases. The CDR3 contains 20 residues. This CDR3 reads CACGLPTYRLGGKYTDKLIF. Written as DNA, the CDR3 is TGTGCCTGTGGCCTTCCTACGTATCGACTGGGGGGAAAGTACACCGATAAACTCATCTTT.

The sample holds a few counts of this clone. The translation of this DNA and the TCRdb protein of a much larger clone differ at residue 5, probably owing to a read error; the protein shown here is translated from the DNA. The chain employs TRDV2 and TRDJ1, with 11 bases matching TRDD3. The CDR3 totals 17 residues. Germline-derived CDR1 and CDR2 are GEAIGNYY and EKD. CDR3 nucleotide sequence: TGTGCTATTACTATTCACTGGGGGATATGGGACACCGATAAACTCATCTTT. Its protein product is CAITIHWGIWDTDKLIF.

This clone was seen only a few times. TCRdb's entry gives the protein of a much larger clone, which mismatches this DNA's translation at residue 5, likely from a read error; the protein reported here is translated from the DNA. CDR3: CALGKRTRWGIPRERDKLIF. The DNA for the CDR3 is TGTGCTCTTGGGAAGCGAACTAGGTGGGGGATCCCCCGTGAACGCGATAAACTCATCTTT. The chain uses TRDV1 and TRDJ1; 8 bases are shared with TRDD3. The CDR3 is 20 amino acids. The germline CDR1 and CDR2 sequences are TSWWSYY and QGS. The V segment lost 5 bases and the J segment 4 bases; nucleotides outside the gene matches: 24.

In the case of this clone: TCRdb's protein for this DNA is that of a much larger clone and differs from the translation at residue 5, likely a read error; the protein shown is the DNA translation. V gene TRDV1 combines with J gene TRDJ1, with D unresolved. This CDR3 region has 12 residues. Germline V lookup: CDR1 TSWWSYY, CDR2 QGS. V lost 5 bases and J 3 bases, leaving 7 bases between the germline ends. The DNA of the CDR3 is TGTGCTCTTGGGAAACCCTCCGATAAACTCATCTTT. Amino acids: CALGKPSDKLIF.

This clone came up many times. The amino acid sequence in TCRdb belongs to a much larger clone and departs from this DNA's translation at residue 12, likely a sequencing read error; the sequence shown is translated from the DNA. The V gene is TRDV2, the J gene TRDJ1, with TRDD3 matching 8 bases. The J gene was missing in TCRdb and was found by matching the end of the DNA to germline. The germline CDR1 and CDR2 sequences are GEAIGNYY and EKD. The CDR3 is made up of 15 amino acids. In nucleotides, the CDR3 is TGTGCCTGTGACGTACTGGGGGTTTACACCGATAGACTCATCTTT. This encodes CACDVLGVYTDRLIF.

This clone was seen a few times. A read error is likely here: a far larger clone is one base away. Different DNA sequences within this sample yield the same CDR3. CDR3 DNA: TGTGCCTGTGATGGCACTGGGGGACGTAACTACGATAAACTCATCTTT. Its translation is CACDGTGGRNYDKLIF. This chain joins TRDV2 and TRDJ1; 9 bases map to TRDD3. As TCRdb names no J gene, one was assigned here on the basis of a DNA match to germline. This CDR3 contains 16 residues. Germline CDR1 is GEAIGNYY and CDR2 is EKD. V shed 4 bases, J shed 4 bases, and the junction held 12 bases outside the gene matches.

This clone was counted a few times. A far larger clone lies a single base away; this is likely a read error. Other DNA sequences from this sample encode an identical CDR3 as well. The gene calls are TRDV2 and TRDJ1, with D maybe TRDD3 (6 bases). The J gene was not available in TCRdb and was assigned here by matching the DNA to germline segments. This CDR3 spans 16 amino acids. V shed 3 bases and J shed 1 base, with 17 bases lying between them. Germline V gene data show CDR1 as GEAIGNYY and CDR2 as EKD. The CDR3 here is CACDPTGWGITDKLIF. CDR3 sequence (DNA): TGTGCCTGTGACCCTACCGGCTGGGGTATCACCGATAAACTCATCTTT.

This clone was observed a handful of times. This is likely an artifact of a read error, given a far larger clone one base away. Within the sample, other DNA sequences also encode this same CDR3. The CDR3 DNA is TGTGCTCTTGGGGAGAGAGGGGGATATAGGAAGGCCGATAAACTCATCTTT. Its translation is CALGERGGYRKADKLIF. The V gene is TRDV1, the J gene TRDJ1; 8 bases map to TRDD3. TCRdb lists no J gene, so it was determined here by aligning the DNA to germline. CDR3 length: 17 residues. Germline V gives CDR1 TSWWSYY, CDR2 QGS. V lost 3 bases to trimming and J lost 3 bases; unmatched junction nucleotides: 12.

As for this clone: TCRdb's protein, taken from a much larger clone, differs from this DNA's translation at residue 14, likely owing to a read error; the protein displayed comes from the DNA. This chain joins TRDV2 and TRDJ1, with TRDD3 matching 9 bases. Germline V gene sequence: CDR1 GEAIGNYY, CDR2 EKD. The V and J ends lost 0 bases and 2 bases, in that order; junction bases with no gene match: 12. The CDR3 runs to 18 residues. The CDR3 nucleotides are TGTGCCTGTGACACCGGCTACTGGGGGACGCTCCTGACCGATAAACTCATCTTT. Amino acid sequence: CACDTGYWGTLLTDKLIF.

About this clone: TCRdb's protein for this DNA is that of a much larger clone and differs from the translation at residue 9, likely a read error; the protein shown is the DNA translation. The chain employs TRDV2 and TRDJ1, with D perhaps TRDD3 (5 bases). The J gene, absent from TCRdb, was called here by matching the DNA to germline. V dropped 0 bases and J dropped 0 bases, with 22 bases sitting between them. Germline V gene data show CDR1 as GEAIGNYY and CDR2 as EKD. This CDR3 has 19 residues. This chain's CDR3 is CACDTEALSWDPYTDKLIF. CDR3 bases: TGTGCCTGTGACACCGAAGCGTTGAGCTGGGACCCGTACACCGATAAACTCATCTTT.

This chain connects TRDV2 to TRDJ1; D perhaps matches TRDD3 (6 bases). The J gene, not given by TCRdb, was assigned here from a germline match of the nucleotide sequence. This CDR3 has 16 residues. V was cut by 3 bases and J by 2 bases, with 18 bases left in between. Per the germline V gene, CDR1 is GEAIGNYY and CDR2 is EKD. CDR3 sequence reads: CACDAVDTRGTDKLIF. Written as DNA, the CDR3 is TGTGCCTGTGACGCCGTAGATACGCGAGGAACCGATAAACTCATCTTT.

Only a few counts were recorded for this clone. A read error likely explains this, since a far larger clone differs by one base. Other DNA sequences in this sample translate to the same CDR3. This sequence joins TRDV2 and TRDJ3; a possible D gene is TRDD3 (5 bases). This CDR3 region has 14 residues. CDR1 and CDR2 from the germline V gene are GEAIGNYY and EKD. The CDR3 DNA follows: TGTGCCTGTGACACTCTCGGGGACACCCGACAGATGTTCTTC. Its translation is CACDTLGDTRQMFF.

About this clone: This likely traces to a read error, being one base from a far larger clone. The sample carries other DNA sequences with the same CDR3. The V gene call reads TRDV1; no J gene was called; the table's TRDD3 call for D was not verified on the DNA. CDR1 is TSWWSYY, CDR2 QGS, per germline. CDR3 length: 22 amino acids. The CDR3 loop reads CALGELGSYITSSGGYTDKLIF. In DNA, the CDR3 is TGTGCTCTTGGGGAACTAGGCTCTTATATAACCAGTTCTGGGGGATACACCGATAAGCTCATCTTT.

Details on this clone: A read error likely explains why the TCRdb protein, taken from a much larger clone, differs from this DNA's translation at residue 3; the protein shown is translated from the DNA. The rearrangement links TRDV2 to TRDJ1, with 13 bases identical to TRDD3. TCRdb leaves out the J gene; it was filled in here by matching the DNA to germline. The CDR3 contains 22 residues. The V gene's germline CDR1 is GEAIGNYY and CDR2 EKD. CDR3 bases: TGTGCCCGTGACACCCTTAAGAATCCCGTACTGGGGGATACGCACCAGACCGATAAACTCATCTTT. Its translation: CARDTLKNPVLGDTHQTDKLIF.